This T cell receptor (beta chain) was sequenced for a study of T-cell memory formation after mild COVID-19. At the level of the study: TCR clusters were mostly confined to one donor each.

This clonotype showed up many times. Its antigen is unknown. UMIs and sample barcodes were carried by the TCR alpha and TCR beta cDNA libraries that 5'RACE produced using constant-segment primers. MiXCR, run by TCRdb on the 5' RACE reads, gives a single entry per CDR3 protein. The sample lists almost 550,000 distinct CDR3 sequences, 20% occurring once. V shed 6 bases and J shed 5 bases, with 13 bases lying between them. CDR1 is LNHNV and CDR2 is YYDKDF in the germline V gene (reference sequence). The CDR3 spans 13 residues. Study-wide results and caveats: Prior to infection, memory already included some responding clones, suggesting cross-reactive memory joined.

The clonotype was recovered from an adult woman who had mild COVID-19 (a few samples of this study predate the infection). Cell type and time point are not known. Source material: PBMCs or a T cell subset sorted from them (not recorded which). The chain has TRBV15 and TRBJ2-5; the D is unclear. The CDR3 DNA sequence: TGTGCCACCAGTCTTGATGGGCGGGAGACCCAGTACTTC. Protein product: CATSLDGRETQYF.